This section outlines one T cell receptor beta chain sequence together with its context. In this sample, this clonotype turned up many times. The clone's antigen remains unknown. No clone much larger than this one lies a single base away; base qualities are absent. Library construction relied on RT-PCR. Reads for this sample came from an Illumina HiSeq 2500. Using fastp trimming at Q25 and MiXCR clonotype assembly, TCRdb reanalyzed the public sequencing data and kept in-frame beta chains. Each CDR3 protein gets just one entry, which takes the most common genes and DNA from the rows behind it. For this sample the table gives more than 250,000 distinct CDR3 sequences, of which 21% were detected only once. Clones ranked in the top ten supply about 10% of the sample. The sample belongs to a study of response to subunit inactivated influenza vaccine (dated by TCRdb to between 2017 and 2018). For context, the study as a whole: The study used deep quantitative T cell receptor repertoire profiling to track responses to a trivalent subunit inactivated influenza vaccine.

CDR1 and CDR2 (MGHDK, SYGVNS) derive from the germline V gene. From the cysteine up to the phenylalanine, the CDR3 has a length of 12 residues. CDR3 DNA is the only sequence kept; it has 36 bases, read in frame from the first base. Relative to germline, V is missing 6 bases and J is missing 4 bases, with 0 bases of the junction outside any gene match. Points the paper makes about the study in general: According to the authors, only a limited number of new T cells may be recruited by each seasonal influenza vaccination.

Sequencing used PBMCs from blood, obtained about 19 months after vaccination. The sequence came from a man aged 45 to 75 who received an inactivated influenza vaccine. Donor details come from another sample of the same person, matched by shared clones. Recombination linked TRBV25-1 to TRBJ2-5; 9 bases in the middle match TRBD2. The CDR3 amino acid sequence is: CASRRGGETQYF. The DNA sequence is given as TGTGCCAGCAGGCGGGGGGGAGAGACCCAGTACTTC.